These 21 T cell receptor beta chains came from one sample sequenced in a study of T cells in Graves' hyperthyroidism and ophthalmopathy. Using RNA transcripts as the source, TCR beta CDR3 regions were amplified. RT-PCR in the first round (using the HTBI primer set) targeted the TCR CDR3. From the multiplex PCR reads, TCRdb called clonotypes with MiXCR, one entry per CDR3 protein. Here the sample spans under 350,000 distinct CDR3 sequences, around 23% being singletons. Sequenced input: blood. Every receptor here comes from a woman in her 50s with Graves' hyperthyroidism.

This clonotype was seen ten or more times. This chain joins TRBV7-9 and TRBJ2-5, with D possibly matching TRBD1 (5 bases). The CDR3 spans 15 residues. Trimming took off 2 bases at V and 5 bases at J, with 15 bases between the two ends. CDR1 and CDR2 (germline): SEHNR, FQNEAQ (reference sequence). CDR3 coding DNA: TGTGCCAGCAGCTTAAAAGGGTCAGGGTGGGAGACCCAGTACTTC. It encodes CASSLKGSGWETQYF. Based on the CDR3 plus reference TRBV7-9 and TRBJ2-5, the full variable domain is DTGVSQNPRHKITKRGQNVTFRCDPISEHNRLYWYRQTLGQGPEFLTYFQNEAQLEKSRLLSDRFSAERPKGSFSTLEIQRTEQGDSAMYLCASSLKGSGWETQYFGPGTRLLVL.

This clonotype was found many times. CDR3 bases: TGTGCCAGCAGCCGAACCGGGACCTCGGGAGAGCAGTACTTC. Protein sequence: CASSRTGTSGEQYF. The chain recombines TRBV28 with TRBJ2-7, with D perhaps given as TRBD1 or TRBD2 (5 bases each). V shed 6 bases and J shed 7 bases, with 19 bases lying between them. Germline CDR1 reads MDHEN; CDR2 reads SYDVKM. This CDR3 is built from 14 residues.

This clonotype came up many times. The rearrangement uses TRBV4-1 and TRBJ1-2, with a possible D match to TRBD1 (6 bases). The germline gives CDR1 MGHRA, CDR2 YSYEKL. CDR3 length: 15 amino acids. V was trimmed by 4 bases and J by 4 bases, leaving 16 bases between them. For the CDR3, the DNA is TGCGCCAGCAGCCCCCAACGGGGGGGCGCCTATGGCTACACCTTC. Translation: CASSPQRGGAYGYTF.

This clonotype came up many times. This chain connects TRBV28 to TRBJ2-3; 9 bases match TRBD2. Germline V gives CDR1 MDHEN, CDR2 SYDVKM. This CDR3 region has 14 residues. The V gene end was trimmed by 7 bases and the J gene end by 6 bases; junction bases not matched to a gene: 8. The CDR3, as DNA: TGTGCCAGCACCGGGCGGGAGGGCCCTGATACGCAGTATTTT. It specifies CASTGREGPDTQYF. Together with reference TRBV28 and TRBJ2-3, the CDR3 gives the full variable domain: DVKVTQSSRYLVKRTGEKVFLECVQDMDHENMFWYRQDPGLGLRLIYFSYDVKMKEKGDIPEGYSVSREKKERFSLILESASTNQTSMYLCASTGREGPDTQYFGPGTRLTVL.

This chain links TRBV9 with TRBJ1-1; 7 bases are a match to TRBD1. The CDR3 covers 14 residues. Losses at the gene ends were 0 bases for V and 4 bases for J; bases not matched to a gene: 3. Looked up from germline, CDR1 is SGDLS and CDR2 is YYNGEE. CDR3 amino acids: CASSVVQGSTEAFF. The CDR3 DNA sequence: TGTGCCAGCAGCGTAGTACAGGGGTCCACTGAAGCTTTCTTT.

This clonotype was counted at least ten times. The chain has TRBV4-1 and TRBJ2-7, with 8 bases aligning to TRBD2. This CDR3 is 16 amino acids long. Germline-derived CDR1 and CDR2 are MGHRA and YSYEKL. The J segment lost 4 bases and the V segment lost 0 bases, leaving 8 bases of the junction unmatched. The CDR3 loop is CASSQDGGGLGYEQYF. The CDR3 DNA is TGCGCCAGCAGCCAAGATGGCGGGGGGCTTGGGTACGAGCAGTACTTC.

This clonotype turned up a few times. The chain joins TRBV28 to TRBJ2-3, with 8 bases fitting TRBD2. This CDR3 spans 17 amino acids. With 2 bases clipped from V and 4 bases from J, the junction kept 11 bases outside the gene matches. Germline V gene sequence: CDR1 MDHEN, CDR2 SYDVKM. For the CDR3, the DNA is TGTGCCAGCAGTTTAAGTAGGGTAGCGGGAAGAGCAGATACGCAGTATTTT. This sequence encodes CASSLSRVAGRADTQYF.

This clonotype was found a few times. The chain is built from TRBV6-2 or TRBV6-3 and TRBJ1-1, with D uncertain. The CDR3 spans 13 residues. Trimming cost V 4 bases and J 2 bases, with 8 bases left between them. Germline V gives CDR1 MNHEY, CDR2 SVGEGT. CDR3 sequence: CASSWATNTEAFF. The DNA for the CDR3 is TGTGCCAGCAGTTGGGCAACCAACACTGAAGCTTTCTTT.

This clonotype was counted many times. This chain uses TRBV2 with TRBJ1-2; a possible D gene is TRBD1 (6 bases). The V gene's germline CDR1 is SNHLY and CDR2 FYNNEI. There are 15 residues in the CDR3. The V end lost 5 bases, the J end lost 2 bases, and 15 bases lay between the germline ends. The CDR3 sequence is CASSPGQPMNYGYTF. CDR3 nucleotides: TGTGCCAGCAGTCCAGGACAGCCGATGAACTATGGCTACACCTTC.

This clonotype was seen more than once but under ten times. The chain is built from TRBV7-9 and TRBJ1-5; TRBD1 matches at 7 bases. V was pared by 5 bases and J by 5 bases, with 6 bases of the junction left unmatched. The CDR3 covers 14 residues. CDR1 and CDR2 from the germline V gene are SEHNR and FQNEAQ (reference sequence). For the CDR3, the DNA is TGTGCCAGCAGCGAGGGGGCAGGCGATCAGCCCCAGCATTTT. Its protein is CASSEGAGDQPQHF.

The rearrangement links TRBV15 to TRBJ2-5; D remains ambiguous. Germline CDR1 is LNHNV and CDR2 is YYDKDF (reference sequence). Trimming removed 1 base at V and 1 base at J, with 7 bases between. The CDR3 has 14 residues. Here the CDR3 reads CATSRGAFQETQYF. CDR3 sequence (DNA): TGTGCCACCAGCAGAGGAGCGTTCCAAGAGACCCAGTACTTC.

The J gene is TRBJ1-2, the V gene TRBV11-2; the D gene is possibly TRBD1 (6 bases). The V end was cut by 1 base, the J end by 8 bases, with 11 bases between. CDR1 and CDR2 from the germline V gene are SGHAT and FQNNGV. The CDR3 length is 13 residues. The CDR3 DNA follows: TGTGCCAGCAGCTTAGGTGGGGGCAGAGGCTACACCTTC. This translates into CASSLGGGRGYTF.

This clonotype was observed at least ten times. The rearrangement uses TRBV10-3 and TRBJ1-1; 8 nucleotides agree with TRBD1. The CDR3 is made up of 13 amino acids. After removal of 9 bases from V and 0 bases from J, the junction contained 3 bases not matched to a gene. Germline lookup yields CDR1 ENHRY and CDR2 SYGVKD. The CDR3 coding sequence is TGTGCCATTAGACAGGGGATGAACACTGAAGCTTTCTTT. Its protein is CAIRQGMNTEAFF.

This clonotype was seen at least ten times. The V call is TRBV20-1, the J call TRBJ1-1; D is undetermined. Germline-derived CDR1 and CDR2 are DFQATT and SNEGSKA (reference sequence). The CDR3 length is 13 residues. Deletions cut 2 bases from V and 0 bases from J, with 7 bases between. The CDR3: CSARPSLNTEAFF. The CDR3 coding sequence is TGCAGTGCTAGACCGTCATTGAACACTGAAGCTTTCTTT.

In regard to this clonotype: Since the CDR3 does not end with the conserved phenylalanine or tryptophan, this likely comes from a read error. V usage is TRBV7-9 and J usage is TRBJ2-5; D remains ambiguous. This CDR3 has 14 residues. Trimming removed 1 base at V and 0 bases at J, with 6 bases between. In germline, CDR1 is SEHNR, CDR2 FQNEAQ (reference sequence). This CDR3 is CASSLEENQETQYL. The DNA for the CDR3 is TGTGCCAGCAGCTTAGAGGAGAACCAAGAGACCCAGTACCTC.

This clonotype was found many times. The chain has TRBV24-1 and TRBJ2-5; tentatively, D is TRBD1 (5 bases). CDR1 and CDR2 from the germline V gene are KGHDR and SFDVKD. This CDR3 spans 14 amino acids. V lost 3 bases and J 4 bases, leaving 11 bases between the germline ends. The DNA of the CDR3 is TGTGCCACCAGTGATCGACAGTATGGAGAGACCCAGTACTTC. This codes for CATSDRQYGETQYF.

This clonotype has at least ten counts. The V call is TRBV12-3 or TRBV12-4, the J call TRBJ2-1; tentatively, D is TRBD2 (5 bases). V was trimmed by 3 bases and J by 3 bases, leaving 9 bases between them. The CDR3 sequence is 14 residues long. CDR3 DNA: TGTGCCAGCAGTTTTCGGGGAAACTACAATGAGCAGTTCTTC. Protein product: CASSFRGNYNEQFF.

About this clonotype: At one boundary the junction diverges from the germline segment, which might be a read error. The J gene is TRBJ2-2, the V gene TRBV7-3; weak D call: TRBD1 (6 bases). Germline values: CDR1 SGHTA, CDR2 FQGTGA. The CDR3 covers 15 residues. The CDR3 region has the DNA TGTGCCAGCAGCCCTCTACTAGGGGACACCGGGGAGCTGCTTTTT. Amino acids: CASSPLLGDTGELLF.

The chain has TRBV7-2 and TRBJ2-3; 12 positions agree with TRBD2. CDR1 is SGHTA and CDR2 is FQGNSA in the germline V gene. Trimming at V came to 4 bases and at J to 3 bases, leaving 5 bases not matched to a gene. The CDR3 totals 16 residues. The CDR3 bases are TGTGCCAGCAGCTACCCAACTAGCGGGAGGACAGATACGCAGTATTTT. The encoded protein is CASSYPTSGRTDTQYF.

The CDR3 DNA reads as TGTGCCAGCAGCGACACTAGAATGGAAGATACGCAGTATTTT. Protein sequence: CASSDTRMEDTQYF. The rearrangement joins TRBV6-2 or TRBV6-3 to TRBJ2-3; tentative D call: TRBD2 (5 bases). The ends were cut back, 6 bases at V and 5 bases at J, with 15 bases in the middle. CDR1 and CDR2 from the germline V gene are MNHEY and SVGEGT. The CDR3 is 14 amino acids.

This clonotype was counted many times. The chain couples TRBV20-1 to TRBJ2-7; 9 bases map to TRBD1. The germline CDR1 and CDR2 sequences are DFQATT and SNEGSKA (reference sequence). V lost 0 bases, J lost 8 bases, and 14 bases stayed unmatched. CDR3 size: 16 residues. The CDR3 bases are TGCAGTGCTAGAGATCCTACCGGGACAGGGTCAGGGCAGCAGTACTTC. Protein: CSARDPTGTGSGQQYF.